This T cell receptor (beta chain) comes out of a study of shared clonotypes between healthy human individuals (dated by TCRdb to between 2020 and 2021). General notes on the study: The cohort included a few men and two women between 18 and 49 years of age. For each donor, three plates each were used for CD4 naive and CD4 memory, two plates were used for CD8 naive, and one plate was used for CD8 memory. Blood TCR repertoires of five healthy adults were deeply sequenced to estimate repertoire size and the extent of clonotype sharing between individuals. Different laboratories and diverse techniques were used to prepare libraries and sequence TCR repertoires, to increase sequencing depth and limit assay-specific biases. Between about 0.94 and 8.9 billion PBMCs per donor were obtained by leukapheresis.

Turning to this clone: Its binding antigen is unknown. Base qualities are not at hand, and no much larger clone is one base apart.

The CDR3 measures 13 amino acids from cysteine to phenylalanine. Only the CDR3 portion is preserved as DNA: 39 bases, with reading frame beginning at the first base. Trimming removed 4 bases from V and 6 bases from J, leaving 10 bases between the germline ends. Taken from the germline V gene, the CDR1 and CDR2 loops are SGHRS and YFSETQ. Using the deep immunoSEQ assay, multiplex PCR amplified TCR CDR3 regions from genomic DNA. Extracted genomic DNA from each cell subset was spread evenly across all wells of several immunoSEQ 96-well plates, with each plate serving as a replicate. For sorted subsets, about 0.2 ug genomic DNA, equal to tens of thousands of T cell genomes, was loaded into each replicate PCR. Purified libraries were measured with a Qubit 3.0 fluorometer, size-checked on a Bioanalyzer 2100, and measured again with the KAPA Library Quantification kit. A separate single-read 150-cycle Illumina NextSeq 550 flow cell was used to sequence each immunoSEQ 96-well plate. The source study handled its data this way. Because the immunoSEQ output included only junctional sequences and no quality scores, the filtering could not be the same as the filtering used for full-length reads. Sequences were annotated with PyIR, a Python wrapper for IgBLAST v1.9, using IMGT germline references to assign V/J genes and CDR3. Reads were removed for weak V/J assignments (E-value above 1e-6), missing CDR3, stop codons, out-of-frame junctions, or ambiguous translated residues. A V3J clonotype was defined by an identical inferred V gene, J gene, and CDR3 amino acid sequence. Percentage overlap between repertoires was computed as shared unique clonotypes divided by the size of the smaller repertoire. Richness of each repertoire was evaluated using RTK rarefaction, the Chao1 estimator, and Recon v2.1 estimates of unobserved clonotypes. Generation probabilities were computed with OLGA for all TCRbeta clonotypes obtained by the gDNA method from four donors. Not all clones reach the TCRdb copy of this immuneACCESS table, which keeps in-frame sequences only. Checked studies attribute under half of the gap to unresolved V genes and leave the rest unexplained. V, J and clone size are those of that table, while D and trimming were read from the DNA. The table for this sample lists fewer than 2.5 million clones; roughly 93% of them were counted only once. About 0.38% of the sample is held by the ten biggest clonotypes.

Study-wide conclusions, independent of this receptor: Naive subsets generally had larger estimated clonotype richness than memory subsets. Incomplete sequencing was indicated by rarefaction of sorted-subset datasets, despite the large sequencing depth. Only blood was sampled, and tissue TCR repertoires likely differ from those in blood. Because the study included only a small number of donors, the genetic and exposure-history diversity represented was limited. Across four donors, approximately 5% of naive CD4, 3% to 3.5% of naive CD8, around 2.1% of memory CD4, and roughly 0.4% of memory CD8 clonotypes were shared. Clonotypes shared by all four sorted-subset donors showed higher generation probabilities than non-shared clonotypes. Pairwise subsampling led to the expectation that sequencing depth would affect the degree of clonotype sharing among donors.

Healthy HIV-negative adults with no recently reported acute infections or vaccinations were included as donors. Every donor was a Caucasian adult living in Nashville, Tennessee, USA. CD4+ T cells were enriched through magnetic negative selection, after which naive cells were positively selected on CD45RA and the remaining negative fraction served as the memory subset. Blood was obtained by leukapheresis, after which PBMCs were separated by Ficoll-Histopaque density gradient centrifugation and cryopreserved in liquid nitrogen vapor phase. Purity and quantity of every magnetically sorted T cell population were checked by analytical flow cytometry. Genomic DNA was isolated from every sorted fraction and measured by UV absorbance on a Nanodrop 2000c.

This receptor was obtained from a man aged 18 to 29 in good health. Some clones in this sample may be carry-over from other donors' samples. Sequencing used naive CD4+ T cells from PBMCs. Taken with the paper, the label for cell subset or site translates to: CD45RA+ positively selected. The chain links TRBV5-1 with TRBJ2-2; 6 matching bases give a weak D call of TRBD2. The CDR3 loop reads CASSDWEAGELFF. The nucleotide sequence is given as TGCGCCAGCAGCGACTGGGAGGCCGGGGAGCTGTTTTTT. The full variable domain, with segments outside the CDR3 supplied by the reference TRBV5-1 and TRBJ2-2 proteins, appears as KAGVTQTPRYLIKTRGQQVTLSCSPISGHRSVSWYQQTPGQGLQFLFEYFSETQRNKGNFPGRFSGRQFSNSRSEMNVSTLELGDSALYLCASSDWEAGELFFGEGSRLTVL.